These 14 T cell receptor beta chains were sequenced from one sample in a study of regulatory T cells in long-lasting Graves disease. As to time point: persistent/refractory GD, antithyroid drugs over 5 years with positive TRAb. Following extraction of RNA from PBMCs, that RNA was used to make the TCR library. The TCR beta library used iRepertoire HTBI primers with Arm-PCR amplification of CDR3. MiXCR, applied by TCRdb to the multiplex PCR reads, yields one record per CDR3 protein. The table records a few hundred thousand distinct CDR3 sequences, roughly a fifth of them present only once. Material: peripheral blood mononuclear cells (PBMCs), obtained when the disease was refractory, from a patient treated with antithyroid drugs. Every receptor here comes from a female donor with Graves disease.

Written as DNA, the CDR3 is TGTGCCACCAGCAGAGACACCCCTGGGACAGTAAACCTTTCACCCCTCCACTTT. It encodes CATSRDTPGTVNLSPLHF. This rearrangement joins TRBV15 to TRBJ1-6, with 7 bases that match TRBD1. Germline CDR1 reads LNHNV; CDR2 reads YYDKDF (reference sequence). This CDR3 has 18 residues. With V trimmed by 0 bases and J by 9 bases, 14 bases remained unmatched.

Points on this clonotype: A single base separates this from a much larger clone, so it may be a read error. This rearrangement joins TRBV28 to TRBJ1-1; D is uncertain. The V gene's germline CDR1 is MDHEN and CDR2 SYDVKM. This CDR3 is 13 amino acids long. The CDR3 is CASGLWAASEAFF. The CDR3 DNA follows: TGTGCCAGCGGTTTATGGGCAGCGAGTGAAGCTTTCTTT.

The CDR3 DNA sequence: TGTGCCAGTAGTGTGGACAGGACTAACTATGGCTACACCTTC. It yields the protein CASSVDRTNYGYTF. The chain joins TRBV19 to TRBJ1-2; the match to TRBD1 covers 7 bases. V lost 5 bases and J lost 0; bases outside the gene matches: 3. The CDR3 covers 14 residues. Germline V gene data show CDR1 as LNHDA and CDR2 as SQIVND (reference sequence).

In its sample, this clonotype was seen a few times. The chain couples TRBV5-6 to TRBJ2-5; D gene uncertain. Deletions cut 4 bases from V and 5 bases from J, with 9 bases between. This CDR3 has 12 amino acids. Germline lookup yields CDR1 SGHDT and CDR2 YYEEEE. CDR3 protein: CASSRQVETQYF. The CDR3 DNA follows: TGTGCCAGCAGCCGGCAAGTGGAGACCCAGTACTTC.

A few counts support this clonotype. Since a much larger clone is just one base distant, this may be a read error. The CDR3 reads CASSTSRGREQYF. DNA of the CDR3: TGTGCCAGCAGTACCTCCAGGGGGCGCGAGCAGTACTTC. J is TRBJ2-7 and V is TRBV28; TRBD1 matches at 8 bases. The trim removed 5 bases at V and 6 bases at J, leaving 6 bases unmatched. Germline values: CDR1 MDHEN, CDR2 SYDVKM. There are 13 residues in the CDR3.

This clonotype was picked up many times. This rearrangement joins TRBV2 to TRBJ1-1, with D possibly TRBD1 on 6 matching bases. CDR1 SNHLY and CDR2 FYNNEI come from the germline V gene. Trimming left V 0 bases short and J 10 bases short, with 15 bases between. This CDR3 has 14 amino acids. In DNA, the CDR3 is TGTGCCAGCAGTGAAGCTCCACAGGGATCTCGAGCTTTCTTT. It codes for CASSEAPQGSRAFF. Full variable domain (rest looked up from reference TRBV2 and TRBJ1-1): EPEVTQTPSHQVTQMGQEVILRCVPISNHLYFYWYRQILGQKVEFLVSFYNNEISEKSEIFDDQFSVERPDGSNFTLKIRSTKLEDSAMYFCASSEAPQGSRAFFGQGTRLTVV.

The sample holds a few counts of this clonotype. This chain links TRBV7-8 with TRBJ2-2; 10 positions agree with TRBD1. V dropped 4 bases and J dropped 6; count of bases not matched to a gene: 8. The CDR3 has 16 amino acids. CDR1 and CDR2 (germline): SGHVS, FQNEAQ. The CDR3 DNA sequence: TGTGCCAGCAGCTGGCCCGGGACAGGGGTCCCCGGGGAGCTGTTTTTT. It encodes CASSWPGTGVPGELFF.

Here the CDR3 reads CATSDPTGEVTGELFF. The DNA for the CDR3 is TGTGCCACCAGTGATCCTACAGGGGAGGTCACCGGGGAGCTGTTTTTT. The chain combines TRBV24-1 with TRBJ2-2; a weak D match, TRBD1 (7 bases). Germline V lookup: CDR1 KGHDR, CDR2 SFDVKD. The V end was cut by 3 bases, the J end by 4 bases, with 14 bases between. CDR3 length: 16 amino acids.

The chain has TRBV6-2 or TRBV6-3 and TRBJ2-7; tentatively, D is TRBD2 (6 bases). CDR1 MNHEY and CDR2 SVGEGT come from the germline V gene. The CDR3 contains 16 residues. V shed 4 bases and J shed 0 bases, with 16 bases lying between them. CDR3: CASSSDLDGSSYEQYF. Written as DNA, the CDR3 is TGTGCCAGCAGTTCGGATTTAGACGGGAGCTCCTACGAGCAGTACTTC.

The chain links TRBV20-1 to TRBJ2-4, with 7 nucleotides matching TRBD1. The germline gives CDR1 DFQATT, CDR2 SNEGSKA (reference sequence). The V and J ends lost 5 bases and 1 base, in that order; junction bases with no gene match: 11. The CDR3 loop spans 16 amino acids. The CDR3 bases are TGCAGTGCTCGCCCCCCGGGACAGCCTGCCAAAAACATTCAGTACTTC. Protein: CSARPPGQPAKNIQYF.

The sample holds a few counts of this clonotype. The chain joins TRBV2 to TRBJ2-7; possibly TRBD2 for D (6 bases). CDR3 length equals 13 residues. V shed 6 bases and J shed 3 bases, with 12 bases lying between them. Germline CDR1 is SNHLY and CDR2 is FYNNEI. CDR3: CASSPVADYEQYF. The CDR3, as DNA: TGTGCCAGCAGCCCAGTAGCGGACTACGAGCAGTACTTC. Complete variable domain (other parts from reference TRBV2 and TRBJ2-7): EPEVTQTPSHQVTQMGQEVILRCVPISNHLYFYWYRQILGQKVEFLVSFYNNEISEKSEIFDDQFSVERPDGSNFTLKIRSTKLEDSAMYFCASSPVADYEQYFGPGTRLTVT.

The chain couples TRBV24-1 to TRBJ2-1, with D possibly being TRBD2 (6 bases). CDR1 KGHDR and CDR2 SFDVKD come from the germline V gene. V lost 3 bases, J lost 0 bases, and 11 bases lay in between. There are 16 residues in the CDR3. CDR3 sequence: CATSDKEGFSYNEQFF. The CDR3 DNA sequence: TGTGCCACCAGTGATAAGGAGGGATTCTCCTACAATGAGCAGTTCTTC.

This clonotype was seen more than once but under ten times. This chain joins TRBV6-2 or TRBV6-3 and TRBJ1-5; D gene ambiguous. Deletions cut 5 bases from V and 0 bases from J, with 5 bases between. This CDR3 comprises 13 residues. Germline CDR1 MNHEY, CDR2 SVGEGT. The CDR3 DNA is TGTGCCAGCAGTAAAGATAGCAATCAGCCCCAGCATTTT. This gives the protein CASSKDSNQPQHF.

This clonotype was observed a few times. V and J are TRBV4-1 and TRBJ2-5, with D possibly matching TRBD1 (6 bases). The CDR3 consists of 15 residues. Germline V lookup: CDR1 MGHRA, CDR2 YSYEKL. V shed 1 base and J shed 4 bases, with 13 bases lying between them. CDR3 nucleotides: TGCGCCAGCAGCCAAGCGGGACACTGGGGAGAGACCCAGTACTTC. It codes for CASSQAGHWGETQYF.